This T cell receptor beta chain was sequenced during a study of graft-versus-host responses after intestinal transplantation. Assay used: immunoSEQ multiplex PCR; TCRdb lists only in-frame clones, some missing. The sample contains roughly 9,900 clones, around 94% of which appear only once. The receptor was isolated from a human patient who received an intestinal transplant, so some T cells may come from the graft donor. Sequenced here: PBMCs, sampled 8 days after intestinal transplant.

CDR3 sequence: CASSIQTGGIYGYTF. CDR3 sequence (DNA): TGTGCCAGCAGCATCCAGACAGGGGGGATTTATGGCTACACCTTC. This chain uses TRBV5-4 with TRBJ1-2; 9 positions agree with TRBD1. V lost 4 bases to trimming and J lost 5 bases; unmatched junction nucleotides: 9. The CDR3 spans 15 residues. Germline CDR1 reads SGHNT; CDR2 reads YYREEE (reference sequence).